This note documents a single T cell receptor (beta chain) sequence. Antigen: not known. The record originates from a study of cytomegalovirus exposure and HLA in healthy donors. Whole-study results and caveats: Accurate prediction of most subjects' HLA-A and HLA-B alleles from TCR beta sequences was reported.

Both 60 Vbeta primers and 13 Jbeta primers went into the PCR. Generated by immunoSEQ multiplex PCR, the TCRdb table keeps only in-frame clones and is missing some. This sample's table reports 130,000 to 150,000 clones. Donors counted as nominally healthy when sampled, yet unrecorded immune exposures were likely. Germline CDR1 LNHDA, CDR2 SQIVND (reference sequence). With 6 bases removed from V and 0 bases from J, the gap between germline ends came to 12 bases. CDR3 length: 14 residues. Sequenced input: PBMCs. The clonotype comes from a male donor in good health and CMV-seronegative. The V gene is TRBV19, the J gene TRBJ2-7; D remains unclear. CDR3 coding DNA: TGTGCCAGTAGAGATGCGGCATCCTCCTACGAGCAGTACTTC. This translates into CASRDAASSYEQYF.